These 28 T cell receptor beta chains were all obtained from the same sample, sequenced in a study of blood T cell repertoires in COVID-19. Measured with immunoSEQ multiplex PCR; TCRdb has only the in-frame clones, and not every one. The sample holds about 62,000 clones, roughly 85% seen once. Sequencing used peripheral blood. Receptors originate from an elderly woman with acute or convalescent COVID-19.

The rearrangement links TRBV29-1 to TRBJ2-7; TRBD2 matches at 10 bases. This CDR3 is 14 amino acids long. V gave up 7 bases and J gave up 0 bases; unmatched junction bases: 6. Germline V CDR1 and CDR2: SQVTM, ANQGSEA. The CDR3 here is CSASGLASSYEQYF. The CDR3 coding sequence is TGCAGCGCATCGGGACTAGCGAGCTCCTACGAGCAGTACTTC.

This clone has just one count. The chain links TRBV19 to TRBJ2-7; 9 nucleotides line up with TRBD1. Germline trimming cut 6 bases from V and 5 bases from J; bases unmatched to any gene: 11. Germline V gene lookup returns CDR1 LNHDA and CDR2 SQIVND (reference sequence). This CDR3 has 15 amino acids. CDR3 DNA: TGTGCCAGTAGCACTTCAACGGGACAGGGCAACGAGCAGTACTTC. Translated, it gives CASSTSTGQGNEQYF.

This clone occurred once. The chain's CDR3 is CASSLSGGAQNIQYF. The DNA for the CDR3 is TGTGCCAGCAGCTTGAGCGGGGGGGCTCAAAACATTCAGTACTTC. The chain couples TRBV11-2 to TRBJ2-4, with TRBD2 identical over 10 bases. J gave up 5 bases and V 3 bases, and 4 bases lay outside the gene matches. Germline V gene data show CDR1 as SGHAT and CDR2 as FQNNGV. The CDR3 totals 15 residues.

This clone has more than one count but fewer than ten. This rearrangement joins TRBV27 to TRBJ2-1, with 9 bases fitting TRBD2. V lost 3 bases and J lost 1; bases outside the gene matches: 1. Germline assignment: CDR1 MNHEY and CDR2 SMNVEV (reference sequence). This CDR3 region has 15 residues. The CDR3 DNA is TGTGCCAGCAGTTTTAGCGGGAGTTCCTACAATGAGCAGTTCTTC. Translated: CASSFSGSSYNEQFF.

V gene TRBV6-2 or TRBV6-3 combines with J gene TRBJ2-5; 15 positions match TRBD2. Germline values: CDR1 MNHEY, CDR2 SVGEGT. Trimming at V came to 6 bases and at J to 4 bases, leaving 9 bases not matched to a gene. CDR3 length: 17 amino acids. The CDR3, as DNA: TGTGCCAGCAGCAACTGGACTAGCGGGAGGGCCAGAGAGACCCAGTACTTC. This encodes CASSNWTSGRARETQYF.

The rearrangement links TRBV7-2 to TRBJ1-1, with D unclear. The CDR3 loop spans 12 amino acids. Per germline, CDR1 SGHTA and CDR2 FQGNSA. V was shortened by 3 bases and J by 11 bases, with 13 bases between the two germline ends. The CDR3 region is CASSFPVLRAFF. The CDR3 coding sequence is TGTGCCAGCAGCTTTCCGGTCTTACGTGCTTTCTTT.

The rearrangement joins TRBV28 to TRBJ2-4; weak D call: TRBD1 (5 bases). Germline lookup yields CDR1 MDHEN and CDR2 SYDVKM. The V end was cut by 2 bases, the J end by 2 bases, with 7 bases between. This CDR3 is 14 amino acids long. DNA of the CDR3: TGTGCCAGCAGTTTAACAGGAACCAAAAACATTCAGTACTTC. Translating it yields CASSLTGTKNIQYF.

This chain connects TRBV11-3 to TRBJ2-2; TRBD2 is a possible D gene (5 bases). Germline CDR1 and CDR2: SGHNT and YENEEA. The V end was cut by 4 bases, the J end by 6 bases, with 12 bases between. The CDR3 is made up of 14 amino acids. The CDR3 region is CASSSRPSSGELFF. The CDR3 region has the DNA TGTGCCAGCAGCTCCCGTCCTAGCTCCGGGGAGCTGTTTTTT.

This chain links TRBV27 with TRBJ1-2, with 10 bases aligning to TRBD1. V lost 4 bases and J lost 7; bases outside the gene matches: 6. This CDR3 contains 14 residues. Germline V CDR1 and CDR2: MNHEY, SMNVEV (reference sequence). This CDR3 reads CASSSGQGRSGYTF. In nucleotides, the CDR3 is TGTGCCAGCAGTTCGGGACAGGGGAGGAGTGGCTACACCTTC.

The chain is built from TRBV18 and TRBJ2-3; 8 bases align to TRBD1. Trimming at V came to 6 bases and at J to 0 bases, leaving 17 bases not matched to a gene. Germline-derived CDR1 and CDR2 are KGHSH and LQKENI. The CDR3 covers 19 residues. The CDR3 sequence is CASSPQTAPGQVSTDTQYF. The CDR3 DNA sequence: TGTGCCAGCTCGCCTCAGACCGCCCCGGGACAGGTTAGCACAGATACGCAGTATTTT.

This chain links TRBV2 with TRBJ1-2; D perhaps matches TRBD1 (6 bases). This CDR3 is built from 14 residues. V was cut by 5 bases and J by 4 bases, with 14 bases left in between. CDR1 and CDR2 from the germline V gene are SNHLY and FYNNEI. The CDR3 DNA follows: TGTGCCAGCAGTAGTCCCAGGGGAATCTATGGCTACACCTTC. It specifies CASSSPRGIYGYTF.

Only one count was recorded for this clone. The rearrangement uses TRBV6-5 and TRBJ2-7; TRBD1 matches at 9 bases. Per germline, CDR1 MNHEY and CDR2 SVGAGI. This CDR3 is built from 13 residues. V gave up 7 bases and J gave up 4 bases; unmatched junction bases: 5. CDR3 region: CASIRTGVYEQYF. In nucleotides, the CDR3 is TGTGCCAGCATCCGGACAGGGGTGTACGAGCAGTACTTC.

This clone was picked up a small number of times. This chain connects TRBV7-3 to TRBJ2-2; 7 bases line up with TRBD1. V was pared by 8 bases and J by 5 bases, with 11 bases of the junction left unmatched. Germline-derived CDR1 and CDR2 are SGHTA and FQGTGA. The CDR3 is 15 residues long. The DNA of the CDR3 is TGTGCCAGCCGCCTGGCCGGGACAGTAACCGGGGAGCTGTTTTTT. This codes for CASRLAGTVTGELFF.

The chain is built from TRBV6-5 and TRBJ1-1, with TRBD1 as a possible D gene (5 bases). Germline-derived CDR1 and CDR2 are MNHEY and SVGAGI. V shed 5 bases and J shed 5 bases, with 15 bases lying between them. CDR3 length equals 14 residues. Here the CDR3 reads CASSTVQGFTEAFF. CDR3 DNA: TGTGCCAGCAGTACCGTGCAGGGCTTTACTGAAGCTTTCTTT.

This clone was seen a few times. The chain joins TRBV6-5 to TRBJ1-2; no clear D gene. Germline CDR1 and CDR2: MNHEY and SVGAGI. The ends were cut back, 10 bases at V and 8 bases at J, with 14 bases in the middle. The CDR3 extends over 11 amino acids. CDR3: CATSREGGYTF. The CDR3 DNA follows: TGTGCCACCTCCCGGGAGGGAGGCTACACCTTC.

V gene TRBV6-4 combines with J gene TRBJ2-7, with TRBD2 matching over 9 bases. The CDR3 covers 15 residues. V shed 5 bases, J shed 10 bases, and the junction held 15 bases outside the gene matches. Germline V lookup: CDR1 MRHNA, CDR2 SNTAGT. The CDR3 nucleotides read TGTGCCAGCAGTCAACAAGCGGGGGGCACAAGCCAACAGTACTTC. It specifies CASSQQAGGTSQQYF.

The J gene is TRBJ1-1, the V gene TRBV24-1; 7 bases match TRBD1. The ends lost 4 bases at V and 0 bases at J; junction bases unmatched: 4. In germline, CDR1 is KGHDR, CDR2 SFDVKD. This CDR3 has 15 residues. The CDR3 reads CATSDKGQMNTEAFF. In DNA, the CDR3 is TGTGCCACCAGTGACAAGGGACAGATGAACACTGAAGCTTTCTTT.

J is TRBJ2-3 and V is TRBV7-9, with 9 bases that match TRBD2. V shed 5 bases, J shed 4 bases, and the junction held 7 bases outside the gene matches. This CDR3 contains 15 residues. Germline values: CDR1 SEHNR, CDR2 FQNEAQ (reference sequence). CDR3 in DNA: TGTGCCAGCAGCCATAGCGGGAGTGGGGCAGATACGCAGTATTTT. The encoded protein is CASSHSGSGADTQYF.

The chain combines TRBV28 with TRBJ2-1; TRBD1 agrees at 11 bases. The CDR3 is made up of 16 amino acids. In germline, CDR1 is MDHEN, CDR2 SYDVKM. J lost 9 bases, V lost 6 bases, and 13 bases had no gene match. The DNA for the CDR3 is TGTGCCAGCAGCTTTATGCGGGGGACAGGGGGTCTTGAGCAGTTCTTC. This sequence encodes CASSFMRGTGGLEQFF.

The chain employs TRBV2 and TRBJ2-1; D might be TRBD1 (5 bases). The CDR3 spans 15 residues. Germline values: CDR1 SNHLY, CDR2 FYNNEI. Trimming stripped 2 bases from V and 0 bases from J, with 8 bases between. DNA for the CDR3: TGTGCCAGCAGTGAAACAGGCAACTCCTACAATGAGCAGTTCTTC. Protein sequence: CASSETGNSYNEQFF.

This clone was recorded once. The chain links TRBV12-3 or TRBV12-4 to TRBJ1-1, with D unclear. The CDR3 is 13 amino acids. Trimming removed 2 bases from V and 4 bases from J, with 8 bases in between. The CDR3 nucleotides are TGTGCCAGCAGTTTATACCTCGGCACTGAAGCTTTCTTT. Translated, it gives CASSLYLGTEAFF.

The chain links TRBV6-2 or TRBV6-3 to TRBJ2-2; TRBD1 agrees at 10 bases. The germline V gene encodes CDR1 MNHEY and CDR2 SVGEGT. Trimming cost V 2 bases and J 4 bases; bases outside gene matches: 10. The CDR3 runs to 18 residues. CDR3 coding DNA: TGTGCCAGCAGTTACCGCCGGGACAGGGGACGAGGCACCGGGGAGCTGTTTTTT. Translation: CASSYRRDRGRGTGELFF.

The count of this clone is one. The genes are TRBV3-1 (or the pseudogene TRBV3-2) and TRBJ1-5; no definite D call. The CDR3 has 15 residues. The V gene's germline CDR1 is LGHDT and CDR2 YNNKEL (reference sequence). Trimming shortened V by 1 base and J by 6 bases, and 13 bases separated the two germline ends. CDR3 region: CASSQGGGFGQPQHF. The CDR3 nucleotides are TGTGCCAGCAGCCAAGGTGGCGGGTTTGGTCAGCCCCAGCATTTT.

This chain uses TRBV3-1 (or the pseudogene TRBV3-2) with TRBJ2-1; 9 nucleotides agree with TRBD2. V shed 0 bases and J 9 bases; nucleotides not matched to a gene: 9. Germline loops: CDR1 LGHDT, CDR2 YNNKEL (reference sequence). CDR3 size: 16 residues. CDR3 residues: CASSQDLASGVREQFF. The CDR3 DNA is TGTGCCAGCAGCCAAGATCTTGCTAGCGGGGTGCGTGAGCAGTTCTTC.

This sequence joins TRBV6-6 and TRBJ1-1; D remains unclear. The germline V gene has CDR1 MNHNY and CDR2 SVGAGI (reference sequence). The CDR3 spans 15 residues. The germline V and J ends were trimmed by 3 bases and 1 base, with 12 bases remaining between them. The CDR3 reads CASSYEHRRNTEAFF. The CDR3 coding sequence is TGTGCCAGCAGTTATGAACACAGACGGAACACTGAAGCTTTCTTT.

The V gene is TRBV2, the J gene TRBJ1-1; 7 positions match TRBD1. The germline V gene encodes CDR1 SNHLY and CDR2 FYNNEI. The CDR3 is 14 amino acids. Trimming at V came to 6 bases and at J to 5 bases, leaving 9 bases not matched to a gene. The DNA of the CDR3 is TGTGCCAGCAGAGGGACAGCCCGGAGGACTGAAGCTTTCTTT. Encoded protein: CASRGTARRTEAFF.

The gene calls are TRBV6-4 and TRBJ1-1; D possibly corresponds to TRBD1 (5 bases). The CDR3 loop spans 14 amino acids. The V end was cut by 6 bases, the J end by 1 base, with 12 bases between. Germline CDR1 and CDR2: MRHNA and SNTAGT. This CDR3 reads CASRDSDKNTEAFF. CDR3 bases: TGTGCCAGCAGAGACAGTGACAAGAACACTGAAGCTTTCTTT.

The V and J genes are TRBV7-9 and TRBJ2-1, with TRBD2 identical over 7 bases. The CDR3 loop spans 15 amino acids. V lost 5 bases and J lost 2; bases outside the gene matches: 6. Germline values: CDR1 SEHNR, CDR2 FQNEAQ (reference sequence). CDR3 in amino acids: CASSKLARTYNEQFF. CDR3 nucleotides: TGTGCCAGCAGCAAACTAGCGAGAACCTACAATGAGCAGTTCTTC.